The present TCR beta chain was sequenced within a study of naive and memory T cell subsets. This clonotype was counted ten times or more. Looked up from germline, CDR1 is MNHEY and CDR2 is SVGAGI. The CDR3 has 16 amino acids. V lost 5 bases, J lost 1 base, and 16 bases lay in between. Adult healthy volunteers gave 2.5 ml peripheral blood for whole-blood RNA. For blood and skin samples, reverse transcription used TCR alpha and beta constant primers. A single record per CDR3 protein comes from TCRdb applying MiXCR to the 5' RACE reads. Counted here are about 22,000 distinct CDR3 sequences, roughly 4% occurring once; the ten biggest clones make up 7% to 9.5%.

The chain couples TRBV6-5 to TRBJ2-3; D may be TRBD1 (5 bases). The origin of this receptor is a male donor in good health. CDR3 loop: CASSLHGTTGTDTQYF. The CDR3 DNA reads TGTGCCAGCAGTCTCCACGGTACGACAGGCACAGATACGCAGTATTTT.